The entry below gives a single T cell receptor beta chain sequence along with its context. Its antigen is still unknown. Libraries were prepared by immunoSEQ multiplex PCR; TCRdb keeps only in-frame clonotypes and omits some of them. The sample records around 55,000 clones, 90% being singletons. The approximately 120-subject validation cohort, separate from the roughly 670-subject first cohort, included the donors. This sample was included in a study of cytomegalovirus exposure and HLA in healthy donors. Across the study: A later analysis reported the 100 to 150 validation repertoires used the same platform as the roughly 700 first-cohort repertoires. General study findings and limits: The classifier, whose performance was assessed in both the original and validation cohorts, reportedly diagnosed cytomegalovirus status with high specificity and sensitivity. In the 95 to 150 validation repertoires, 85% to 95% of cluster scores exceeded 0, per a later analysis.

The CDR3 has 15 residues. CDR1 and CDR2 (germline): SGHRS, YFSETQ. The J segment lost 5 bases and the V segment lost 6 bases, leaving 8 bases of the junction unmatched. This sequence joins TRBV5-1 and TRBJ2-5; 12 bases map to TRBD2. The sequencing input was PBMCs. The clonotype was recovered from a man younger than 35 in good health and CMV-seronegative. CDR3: CASTPSGRAGETQYF. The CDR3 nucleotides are TGCGCCAGCACACCTAGCGGGAGGGCCGGGGAGACCCAGTACTTC.